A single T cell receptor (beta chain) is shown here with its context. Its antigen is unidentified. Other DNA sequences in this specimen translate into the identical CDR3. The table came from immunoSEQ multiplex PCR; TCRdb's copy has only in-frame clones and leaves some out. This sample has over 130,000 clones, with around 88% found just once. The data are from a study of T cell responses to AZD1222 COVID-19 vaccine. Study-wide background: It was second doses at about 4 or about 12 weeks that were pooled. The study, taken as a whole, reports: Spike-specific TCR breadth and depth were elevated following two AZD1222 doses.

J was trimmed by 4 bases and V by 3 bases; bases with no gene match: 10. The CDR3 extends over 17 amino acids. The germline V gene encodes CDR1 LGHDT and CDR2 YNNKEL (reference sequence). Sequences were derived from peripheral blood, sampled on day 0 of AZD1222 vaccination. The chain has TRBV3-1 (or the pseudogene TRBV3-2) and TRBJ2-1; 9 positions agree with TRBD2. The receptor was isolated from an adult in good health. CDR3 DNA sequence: TGTGCCAGCAGCCAGGAACTTACTAGCGGGTTATACAATGAGCAGTTCTTC. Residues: CASSQELTSGLYNEQFF.